Presented here are 29 T cell receptor beta chains from one specimen sequenced in a study of blood T cell repertoires in COVID-19. Profiled with immunoSEQ multiplex PCR; TCRdb holds only in-frame clones, not every one. The sample lists some 46,000 clones, 83% occurring once. The sample comprised peripheral blood. The source is a woman older than 75 with acute or convalescent COVID-19.

Only one count was recorded for this clone. The chain links TRBV6-5 to TRBJ1-3, with D possibly being TRBD1 (5 bases). The CDR3 runs to 12 residues. Germline CDR1 is MNHEY and CDR2 is SVGAGI. V was trimmed by 6 bases and J by 4 bases, leaving 7 bases between them. The CDR3: CASSQGGNTIYF. The CDR3, as DNA: TGTGCCAGCAGCCAGGGAGGAAACACCATATATTTT.

Here the CDR3 DNA reads TGTGCCAGCAGCTTTGGCCAGGGGAGAAGCAATCAGCCCCAGCATTTT. It encodes CASSFGQGRSNQPQHF. The chain is built from TRBV5-6 and TRBJ1-5, with D tentatively TRBD1 (6 bases). The CDR3 loop spans 16 amino acids. Between the trimmed V and J ends, which lost 2 bases and 1 base, there was a span of 13 bases. Germline lookup yields CDR1 SGHDT and CDR2 YYEEEE.

This chain connects TRBV15 to TRBJ1-1; no clear D gene. V lost 1 base to trimming and J lost 4 bases, with 13 bases between them. This CDR3 region has 15 residues. Germline CDR1 reads LNHNV; CDR2 reads YYDKDF (reference sequence). The CDR3: CATSRGLGGSTEAFF. In DNA, the CDR3 is TGTGCCACCAGCAGAGGATTAGGAGGGAGCACTGAAGCTTTCTTT.

The J gene is TRBJ1-5, the V gene TRBV6-5, with D perhaps TRBD1 (6 bases). The germline V and J ends were trimmed by 6 bases and 6 bases, with 12 bases remaining between them. Germline lookup yields CDR1 MNHEY and CDR2 SVGAGI. This CDR3 comprises 13 residues. CDR3 amino acids: CASRLQGFQPQHF. DNA of the CDR3: TGTGCCAGCAGATTACAGGGATTTCAGCCCCAGCATTTT.

The CDR3 DNA follows: TGCGCCAGCAGCCAAGATGGGAGCGGGGGGCCAGGGGATACGCAGTATTTT. Amino acid sequence: CASSQDGSGGPGDTQYF. The chain employs TRBV4-1 and TRBJ2-3, with 9 bases aligning to TRBD2. The CDR3 totals 17 residues. Germline values: CDR1 MGHRA, CDR2 YSYEKL. The V gene end was trimmed by 0 bases and the J gene end by 6 bases; junction bases not matched to a gene: 10.

V is TRBV10-3 and J is TRBJ1-1; maybe TRBD1 (5 bases). In germline, CDR1 is ENHRY, CDR2 SYGVKD. This CDR3 comprises 14 residues. The V end lost 7 bases, the J end lost 4 bases, and 16 bases lay between the germline ends. This chain's CDR3 is CAIKAPGGGTEAFF. CDR3 in DNA: TGTGCCATCAAAGCCCCGGGCGGGGGCACTGAAGCTTTCTTT.

The V and J genes are TRBV5-1 and TRBJ2-5; perhaps TRBD1 as D (6 bases). Germline lookup yields CDR1 SGHRS and CDR2 YFSETQ. The germline V and J ends were trimmed by 0 bases and 2 bases, with 11 bases remaining between them. The length of the CDR3 is 15 residues. The CDR3 DNA reads as TGCGCCAGCAGCTTGGGACCTGGACAGCAAGAGACCCAGTACTTC. Translation: CASSLGPGQQETQYF.

This chain links TRBV6-5 with TRBJ2-3, with D possibly matching TRBD2 (6 bases). This CDR3 has 14 residues. Trimming removed 8 bases from V and 11 bases from J, with 23 bases in between. CDR1 and CDR2 (germline): MNHEY, SVGAGI. CDR3 sequence: CASSTRGGLRVQYF. CDR3 DNA sequence: TGTGCCAGCTCTACGCGGGGTGGGTTAAGGGTGCAGTATTTT.

The chain employs TRBV7-9 and TRBJ1-1, with D perhaps matching TRBD1 (6 bases). The CDR3 runs 14 residues. Germline CDR1 and CDR2: SEHNR and FQNEAQ (reference sequence). V lost 5 bases and J lost 4, with 14 bases in between. The DNA for the CDR3 is TGTGCCAGCAGCCTGGACAGTGCCGTCACTGAAGCTTTCTTT. Translation gives CASSLDSAVTEAFF.

This chain links TRBV6-6 with TRBJ2-7; 7 bases are shared with TRBD2. V lost 10 bases, J lost 2 bases, and 5 bases stayed unmatched. Germline CDR1 MNHNY, CDR2 SVGAGI (reference sequence). There are 12 residues in the CDR3. CDR3 amino acids: CATASGTYEQYF. CDR3 sequence (DNA): TGTGCCACCGCTAGCGGAACCTACGAGCAGTACTTC.

The chain couples TRBV6-5 to TRBJ2-3; D not resolved. V lost 7 bases and J lost 2, with 4 bases in between. Germline assignment: CDR1 MNHEY and CDR2 SVGAGI. This CDR3 comprises 11 residues. CDR3 DNA: TGTGCCAGCACTTTCACAGATACGCAGTATTTT. Protein: CASTFTDTQYF.

The chain joins TRBV27 to TRBJ1-1; 7 positions agree with TRBD1. In germline, CDR1 is MNHEY, CDR2 SMNVEV (reference sequence). J gave up 1 base and V 4 bases, and 18 bases lay outside the gene matches. This CDR3 has 19 amino acids. The CDR3 here is CASSYLRGPYAAPNTEAFF. The CDR3 DNA reads TGTGCCAGCAGTTACCTTAGGGGGCCCTATGCGGCTCCGAACACTGAAGCTTTCTTT.

The chain couples TRBV18 to TRBJ1-2; D call uncertain. The germline V and J ends were trimmed by 2 bases and 2 bases, with 12 bases remaining between them. Germline values: CDR1 KGHSH, CDR2 LQKENI. The CDR3 is 15 amino acids. In DNA form, the CDR3 reads TGTGCCAGCTCACCAAGGGTGGAGGCCAACTATGGCTACACCTTC. It translates to CASSPRVEANYGYTF.

V gene TRBV7-9 combines with J gene TRBJ1-2; possibly TRBD1 for D (6 bases). V was clipped by 1 base and J by 5 bases, with 11 bases between them. The CDR3 is 14 amino acids. CDR1 SEHNR and CDR2 FQNEAQ come from the germline V gene (reference sequence). CDR3 in amino acids: CASSLDGGAYGYTF. CDR3 in DNA: TGTGCCAGCAGCTTAGATGGGGGCGCGTATGGCTACACCTTC. Based on the CDR3 plus reference TRBV7-9 and TRBJ1-2, the full variable domain is DTGVSQNPRHKITKRGQNVTFRCDPISEHNRLYWYRQTLGQGPEFLTYFQNEAQLEKSRLLSDRFSAERPKGSFSTLEIQRTEQGDSAMYLCASSLDGGAYGYTFGSGTRLTVV.

Judged by abundance, this clone is medium-sized (0.01 to 0.1%). This sequence joins TRBV29-1 and TRBJ1-5, with a weak D call TRBD1 (6 bases). With 0 bases removed from V and 2 bases from J, the gap between germline ends came to 8 bases. The CDR3 has 14 amino acids. Germline V gene lookup returns CDR1 SQVTM and CDR2 ANQGSEA. The CDR3 loop reads CSVEESGGNQPQHF. Written as DNA, the CDR3 is TGCAGCGTTGAAGAGTCAGGGGGCAATCAGCCCCAGCATTTT.

The chain employs TRBV25-1 and TRBJ1-5; D perhaps matches TRBD1 (5 bases). Germline values: CDR1 MGHDK, CDR2 SYGVNS. This CDR3 contains 15 residues. Trimming pared 2 bases from V and 2 bases from J, leaving 10 bases between. This CDR3 reads CASSEPGLGNQPQHF. CDR3 nucleotide sequence: TGTGCCAGCAGTGAACCGGGACTGGGCAATCAGCCCCAGCATTTT.

V and J are TRBV6-1 and TRBJ1-2, with a weak D call TRBD1 (5 bases). Germline-derived CDR1 and CDR2 are MNHNS and SASEGT. Trimming removed 2 bases from V and 0 bases from J, with 13 bases in between. This CDR3 region has 16 residues. CDR3 residues: CASSEQPGRANYGYTF. The DNA of the CDR3 is TGTGCCAGCAGTGAACAACCGGGCAGGGCTAACTATGGCTACACCTTC.

V gene TRBV6-5 combines with J gene TRBJ1-4; weak D call: TRBD1 (5 bases). This CDR3 comprises 15 residues. The V end was cut by 6 bases, the J end by 4 bases, with 15 bases between. Germline V gene sequence: CDR1 MNHEY, CDR2 SVGAGI. The CDR3 DNA is TGTGCCAGCAGCTGGGGGGACGGGATTAATGAAAAACTGTTTTTT. This codes for CASSWGDGINEKLFF.

This clone was picked up one time. V gene TRBV3-1 (or the pseudogene TRBV3-2) combines with J gene TRBJ1-6, with 9 positions matching TRBD1. Germline V gene sequence: CDR1 LGHDT, CDR2 YNNKEL (reference sequence). J lost 10 bases, V lost 4 bases, and 14 bases had no gene match. The CDR3 spans 17 residues. CDR3 bases: TGTGCCAGCAGCCGCCGGACAGGGGCCGCCCTAGGGTCACCCCTCCACTTT. This gives the protein CASSRRTGAALGSPLHF.

The CDR3 bases are TGTGCCAGCAGCAGGGACAGCCGGTTGGACACTGAAGCTTTCTTT. Amino acid sequence: CASSRDSRLDTEAFF. V is TRBV2 and J is TRBJ1-1, with TRBD1 matching 7 bases. The CDR3 is 15 amino acids. The V segment lost 6 bases and the J segment 3 bases; nucleotides outside the gene matches: 10. Germline assignment: CDR1 SNHLY and CDR2 FYNNEI.

The J gene is TRBJ2-1, the V gene TRBV5-1; 12 bases agree with TRBD2. Germline V gene data show CDR1 as SGHRS and CDR2 as YFSETQ. J lost 12 bases, V lost 2 bases, and 9 bases had no gene match. The CDR3 length is 15 residues. The DNA for the CDR3 is TGCGCCAGCAGCTTTGGCACTAGCGGGGGGTGGTGGCAGTTCTTC. Amino acids: CASSFGTSGGWWQFF.

This clone was detected only once. J is TRBJ2-7 and V is TRBV10-3, with D tentatively TRBD2 (6 bases). The CDR3 loop spans 14 amino acids. V was shortened by 6 bases and J by 3 bases, with 15 bases between the two germline ends. Germline V gene sequence: CDR1 ENHRY, CDR2 SYGVKD. CDR3 DNA: TGTGCCATCAGGGGCGTTTGGGAGGACTACGAGCAGTACTTC. This sequence encodes CAIRGVWEDYEQYF.

This clone came up a few times. The chain carries TRBV5-1 and TRBJ1-4; D uncertain. Trimming cost V 0 bases and J 3 bases, with 6 bases left between them. The CDR3 spans 14 residues. Germline CDR1 reads SGHRS; CDR2 reads YFSETQ. The CDR3 spells CASSLASANEKLFF. CDR3 in DNA: TGCGCCAGCAGCTTGGCCAGTGCTAATGAAAAACTGTTTTTT.

J is TRBJ2-1 and V is TRBV13, with D possibly TRBD2 on 5 matching bases. CDR1 PRHDT and CDR2 FYEKMQ come from the germline V gene (reference sequence). The V gene lost 4 bases and the J gene lost 7 bases, with 14 bases spanning the gap. The CDR3 sequence is 14 residues long. CDR3 sequence: CASSSLAWENEQFF. CDR3 coding DNA: TGTGCCAGCAGCTCTCTCGCATGGGAGAATGAGCAGTTCTTC.

Of note for this clone: Given a much more abundant clone one base away, this may be a read error. The V and J genes are TRBV7-3 and TRBJ1-1; 7 bases align to TRBD1. There are 13 residues in the CDR3. V shed 5 bases and J 3 bases; nucleotides not matched to a gene: 3. The V gene's germline CDR1 is SGHTA and CDR2 FQGTGA. The CDR3, as DNA: TGTGCCAGCAGCCCAGACAGGGACACTGAAGCTTTCTTT. Encoded protein: CASSPDRDTEAFF.

The V call is TRBV2, the J call TRBJ2-1; 8 bases line up with TRBD2. Germline V gives CDR1 SNHLY, CDR2 FYNNEI. The V and J ends lost 11 bases and 0 bases, in that order; junction bases with no gene match: 9. This CDR3 region has 15 residues. CDR3 nucleotides: TGTGCCCGGGGGGGGCCGTTTGGCTCCTACAATGAGCAGTTCTTC. Translating it yields CARGGPFGSYNEQFF.

The V and J genes are TRBV20-1 and TRBJ1-1; possibly TRBD1 for D (5 bases). Germline assignment: CDR1 DFQATT and CDR2 SNEGSKA (reference sequence). This CDR3 spans 11 amino acids. Trimming took 7 bases from V and 8 from J, leaving 14 bases between them. The CDR3 loop is CSVAPGGEAFF. Written as DNA, the CDR3 is TGCAGTGTTGCCCCCGGGGGAGAAGCTTTCTTT.

The chain links TRBV11-1 to TRBJ1-1; TRBD1 agrees at 9 bases. The junction had 1 base not matched to a gene; V was cut back by 1 base and J by 1 base. CDR3 length: 15 residues. Germline CDR1 reads SGHAT; CDR2 reads FQDESV (reference sequence). The CDR3 DNA reads TGTGCCAGCAGCTTAGGGGGACAGGGGAACACTGAAGCTTTCTTT. Protein: CASSLGGQGNTEAFF. Together with reference TRBV11-1 and TRBJ1-1, the CDR3 gives the full variable domain: EAEVAQSPRYKITEKSQAVAFWCDPISGHATLYWYRQILGQGPELLVQFQDESVVDDSQLPKDRFSAERLKGVDSTLKIQPAELGDSAMYLCASSLGGQGNTEAFFGQGTRLTVV.

For the CDR3, the DNA is TGTGCCAGCAGTTTCCTACGAGGTGCAGATACGCAGTATTTT. This codes for CASSFLRGADTQYF. This chain connects TRBV6-6 to TRBJ2-3, with unresolved D. V was cut by 4 bases and J by 4 bases, with 12 bases left in between. The CDR3 is 14 residues long. Germline CDR1 MNHNY, CDR2 SVGAGI (reference sequence).